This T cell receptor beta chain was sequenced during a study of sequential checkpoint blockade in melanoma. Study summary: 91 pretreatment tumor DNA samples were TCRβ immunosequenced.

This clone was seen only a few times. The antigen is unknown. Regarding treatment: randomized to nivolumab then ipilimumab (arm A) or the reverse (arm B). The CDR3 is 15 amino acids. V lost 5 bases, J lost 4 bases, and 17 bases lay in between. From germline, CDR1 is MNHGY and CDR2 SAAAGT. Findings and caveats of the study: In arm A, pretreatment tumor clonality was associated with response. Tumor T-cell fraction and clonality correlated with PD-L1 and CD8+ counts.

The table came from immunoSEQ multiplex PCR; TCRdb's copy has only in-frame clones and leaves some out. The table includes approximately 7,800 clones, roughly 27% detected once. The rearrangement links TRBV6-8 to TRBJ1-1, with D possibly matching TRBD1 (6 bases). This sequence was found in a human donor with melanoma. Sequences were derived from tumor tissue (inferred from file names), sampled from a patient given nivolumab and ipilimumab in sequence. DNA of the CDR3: TGTGCCAGCAGTCGAGCCGGGGGCGTCGGCACTGAAGCTTTCTTT. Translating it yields CASSRAGGVGTEAFF.